The source of this T cell receptor beta chain is a study of cytomegalovirus exposure and HLA in healthy donors. Study conclusions and caveats: Per published accounts, TCR beta sequences correctly predicted the HLA-A and HLA-B alleles of most subjects. Earlier analysis looked at TCR beta V segments, and most were productive about 90% or about 30% of the time. Highly shared variants forming one cluster were likely a sequencing artifact. In vitro experiments confirmed that a few CMV-associated chains were specific for CMV antigens.

This CDR3 comprises 15 residues. Looked up from germline, CDR1 is LGHNA and CDR2 is YNFKEQ. V was clipped by 0 bases and J by 4 bases; unmatched bases: 2. This clone was counted between two and nine times. The antigen is unknown. The PCR was carried out with 60 Vbeta primers and 13 Jbeta primers. The method was immunoSEQ multiplex PCR; TCRdb's version includes in-frame clones alone and lacks a portion of them. The sample shows about 97,000 clones, 65% to 85% of them seen only once. Sequenced: PBMCs. The receptor was derived from a middle-aged woman in good health and CMV-seronegative. V is TRBV4-2 and J is TRBJ2-3; 9 bases are shared with TRBD1. CDR3 protein: CASSQDRQGADTQYF. CDR3 bases: TGTGCCAGCAGCCAAGATAGACAGGGGGCAGATACGCAGTATTTT.